This T cell receptor beta chain was profiled in a study of shared clonotypes between healthy human individuals. As regards this clone: Its antigen is still unknown.

Germline CDR1 reads SQVTM; CDR2 reads ANQGSEA. V was trimmed by 7 bases and J by 5 bases, leaving 17 bases between them. The CDR3 length is 13 residues. Sequenced by immunoSEQ multiplex PCR; TCRdb stores in-frame clones only, minus some. This sample has about 1,500,000 clones, with roughly 96% found just once. Study-level findings and limits: Across a few donors, naive CD4 shared 4.5% to 6%, naive CD8 more than 3%, memory CD4 2% to 2.5%, memory CD8 around 0.36%.

Every contributor of samples was a Caucasian grown-up residing in Nashville, Tennessee. The TCR sequence derives from a man younger than 45 in good health. The sequencing sample was made of naive CD4+ T cells sorted from blood. The subset: CD45RA+ positively selected. This rearrangement joins TRBV29-1 to TRBJ1-1; D is possibly TRBD1 (5 bases). The CDR3 coding sequence is TGCAGCGCCGAGGGGATAGAGGGGACTGAAGCTTTCTTT. The encoded protein is CSAEGIEGTEAFF. Supplemented by reference TRBV29-1 and TRBJ1-1, the full variable domain reads SAVISQKPSRDICQRGTSLTIQCQVDSQVTMMFWYRQQPGQSLTLIATANQGSEATYESGFVIDKFPISRPNLTFSTLTVSNMSPEDSSIYLCSAEGIEGTEAFFGQGTRLTVV.